This TCR beta chain was obtained from a study of shared clonotypes between healthy human individuals. Study at large: Sampling drew on donors who were a couple of women and three men aged 18 to 49.

Some clones are missing from TCRdb's copy, which holds only in-frame ones; the method was immunoSEQ multiplex PCR. Of about 2 million clones detected, around 95% appear once; the ten largest clones hold 0.1% to 0.15%. Germline V gene data show CDR1 as LGHNT and CDR2 as FRNRAP. V was pared by 6 bases and J by 0 bases, with 16 bases of the junction left unmatched. The length of the CDR3 is 18 residues. The sequencing sample was made of naive CD4+ T cells sorted from blood. The sample's subset: CD45RA+ positively selected. The rearrangement uses TRBV12-5 and TRBJ2-7, with 8 bases that match TRBD1. This receptor was obtained from a man in his late teens or twenties in good health. CDR3 protein: CASGSTGEEGRLSYEQYF. CDR3 nucleotides: TGTGCTAGTGGCTCGACAGGGGAAGAGGGACGCCTCTCCTACGAGCAGTACTTC.